This TCR beta chain is from a study of blood T cell repertoires in COVID-19. Study context: T cells, B-cell-depleted T cells, or PBMCs provided the cDNA or gDNA that served as material.

The repertoire was sequenced with immunoSEQ multiplex PCR; TCRdb's copy has only in-frame clones and lacks some. The data show about 170,000 clones, with approximately 82% seen just once and 3.6% held by the top ten. This CDR3 region has 13 residues. V lost 5 bases and J lost 5, with 13 bases in between. Germline lookup yields CDR1 SGHVS and CDR2 FNYEAQ. V gene TRBV7-6 combines with J gene TRBJ2-7; a possible D gene is TRBD1 (5 bases). What was sequenced was PBMCs or T cells enriched from blood (not recorded which). The clonotype was recovered from a woman between 50 and 59 years old in a cohort exposed to, infected with or recovered from COVID-19 (not recorded which). The CDR3 coding sequence is TGTGCCAGCAGCCCCGCCTTGACAGACGAGCAGTACTTC. Its translation is CASSPALTDEQYF.